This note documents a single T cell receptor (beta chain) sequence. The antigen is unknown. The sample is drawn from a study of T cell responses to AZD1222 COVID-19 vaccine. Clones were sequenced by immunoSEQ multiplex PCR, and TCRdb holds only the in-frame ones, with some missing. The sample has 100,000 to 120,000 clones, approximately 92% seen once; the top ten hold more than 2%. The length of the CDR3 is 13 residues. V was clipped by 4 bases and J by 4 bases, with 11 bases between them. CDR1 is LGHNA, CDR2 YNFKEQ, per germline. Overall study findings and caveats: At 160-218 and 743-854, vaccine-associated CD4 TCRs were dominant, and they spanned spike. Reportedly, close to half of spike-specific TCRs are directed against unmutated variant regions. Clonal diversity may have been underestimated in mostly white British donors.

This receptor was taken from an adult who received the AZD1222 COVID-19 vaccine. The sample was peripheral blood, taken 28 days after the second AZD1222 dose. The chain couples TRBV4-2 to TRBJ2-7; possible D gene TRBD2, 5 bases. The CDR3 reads CASSPRSGYEQYF. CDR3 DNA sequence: TGTGCCAGCAGCCCCCGGTCGGGATACGAGCAGTACTTC.